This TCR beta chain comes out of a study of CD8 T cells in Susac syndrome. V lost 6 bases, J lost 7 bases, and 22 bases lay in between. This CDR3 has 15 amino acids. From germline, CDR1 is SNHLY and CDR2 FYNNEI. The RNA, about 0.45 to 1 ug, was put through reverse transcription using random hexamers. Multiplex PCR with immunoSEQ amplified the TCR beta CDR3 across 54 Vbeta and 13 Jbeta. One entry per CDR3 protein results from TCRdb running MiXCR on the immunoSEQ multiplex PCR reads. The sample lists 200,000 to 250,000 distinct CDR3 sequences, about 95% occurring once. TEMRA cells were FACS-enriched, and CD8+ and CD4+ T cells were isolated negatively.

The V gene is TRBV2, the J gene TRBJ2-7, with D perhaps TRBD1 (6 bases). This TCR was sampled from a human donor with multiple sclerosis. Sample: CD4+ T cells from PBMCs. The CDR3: CASRPDRLQSSEQYF. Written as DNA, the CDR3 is TGTGCCAGCAGACCTGACAGGCTCCAGTCATCGGAGCAGTACTTC.